Given below is one T cell receptor beta chain in context. This clone appeared once. This receptor's antigen is unknown. Base qualities are missing; no much larger clone stands one base away. This record belongs to a study of technical replicates of blood from a few donors (TCRdb year 2017). Looking up the germline V gene (reference sequence) yields CDR1 SEHNR and CDR2 FQNEAQ. Including the terminal cysteine and phenylalanine, the CDR3 comprises 14 residues. Kept here is only the CDR3 DNA, which spans 42 bases and is read in frame from base 1. Trimming takes 1 base from V and 7 bases from J, and the germline ends sit 13 bases apart. The library was built by means of the immunoSEQ multiplex PCR assay. In its TCRdb copy, this immuneACCESS table keeps in-frame sequences only and misses some clones. Where compared with another copy, unresolved V genes explain less than half of these, and the others have no known cause. Present in this sample are 75,000 to 100,000 clones, roughly 96% of which were seen just once. Of the sample, approximately 0.25% is held by the ten largest clones.

Sequencing input: T cells isolated from PBMCs. The sequence came from a human donor in good health. The rearrangement joined TRBV7-9 to TRBJ1-1, with no D gene named confidently. The CDR3 has the sequence CASSLELTGIEAFF. The nucleotides are TGTGCCAGCAGCTTAGAGCTGACGGGTATTGAAGCTTTCTTT.